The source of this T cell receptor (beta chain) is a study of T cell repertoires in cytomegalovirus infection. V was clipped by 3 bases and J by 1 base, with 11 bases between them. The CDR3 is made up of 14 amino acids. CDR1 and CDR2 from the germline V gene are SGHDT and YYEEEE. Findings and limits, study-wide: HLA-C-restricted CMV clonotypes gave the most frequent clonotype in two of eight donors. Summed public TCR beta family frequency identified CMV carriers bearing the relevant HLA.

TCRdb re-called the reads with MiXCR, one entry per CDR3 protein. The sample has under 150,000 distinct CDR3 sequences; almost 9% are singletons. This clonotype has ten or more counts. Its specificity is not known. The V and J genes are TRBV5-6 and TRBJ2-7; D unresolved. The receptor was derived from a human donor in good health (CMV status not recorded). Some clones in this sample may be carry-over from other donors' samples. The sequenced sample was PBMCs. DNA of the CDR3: TGTGCCAGCAGCTCTGTGGGCCGTTCCTACGAGCAGTACTTC. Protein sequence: CASSSVGRSYEQYF.